The clone carrying this T cell receptor (beta chain) showed up just once. The sample belongs to a study of blood T cell repertoires in COVID-19. TCRdb's table, derived via immunoSEQ multiplex PCR, lists solely in-frame clones and lacks some. In the table there are around 70,000 clones, 84% of which are singletons. Material: peripheral blood. This TCR was recovered from a man aged 65-85 years with acute or convalescent COVID-19.

For the CDR3, the DNA is TGTGCCAGCAGCGTGGGCAGATTTAACACCGGGGAGCTGTTTTTT. This sequence encodes CASSVGRFNTGELFF. The chain has TRBV9 and TRBJ2-2; D not certain. Germline V gene data show CDR1 as SGDLS and CDR2 as YYNGEE. Trimming stripped 2 bases from V and 2 bases from J, with 10 bases between. This CDR3 comprises 15 residues. Full variable domain (missing parts from reference TRBV9 and TRBJ2-2): DSGVTQTPKHLITATGQRVTLRCSPRSGDLSVYWYQQSLDQGLQFLIQYYNGEERAKGNILERFSAQQFPDLHSELNLSSLELGDSALYFCASSVGRFNTGELFFGEGSRLTVL.